These T cell receptor beta chains were read from a single sample in a study of CD4 T cells in lung cancer. Using immunoSEQ multiplex PCR, the repertoire was profiled, and TCRdb retains in-frame clones only, with some absent. The sample holds around 4,800 clones, 74% seen once. Input material: lung tumor tissue. All receptors derive from a man aged 60-69 years with non-small cell lung cancer. Both conserved end residues are part of each CDR3. A D gene is named only where the DNA matches it firmly. Not all rows give a size; the values are once, few, many and, for expanded clones, a class.

NA,TRBV9,TRBJ2-1,TRBD1,TGTGCCAGCAGCGTAGTCGGGACAGGATACAATGAGCAGTTCTTC,CASSVVGTGYNEQFF
once,TRBV4-1,TRBJ2-2,TRBD2,TGCGCCAGCAGCCTCCGGACTAGCGGAGGCGGGACCGGGGAGCTGTTTTTT,CASSLRTSGGGTGELFF
NA,TRBV9,TRBJ2-7,NA,TGTGCCAGCAGCCTTAGCCCGGGTGGGGAGCAGTACTTC,CASSLSPGGEQYF
NA,TRBV5-1,TRBJ1-1,NA,TGCGCCAGCAGCCGCGAGAGGGCCACGAACACTGAAGCTTTCTTT,CASSRERATNTEAFF
NA,TRBV5-8,TRBJ2-3,NA,TGTGCCAGTGTGTTTCAGGGCCCAGATACGCAGTATTTT,CASVFQGPDTQYF
NA,TRBV7-3,TRBJ2-4,TRBD2,TGTGCCAGCAGCTTATCCAGCGGGGATATAAACATTCAGTACTTC,CASSLSSGDINIQYF
once,TRBV19,TRBJ1-5,NA,TGTGCCAGTAGTTTCCGGGATCAGCCCCAGCATTTT,CASSFRDQPQHF
NA,TRBV6-5,TRBJ2-5,TRBD2,TGTGCCAGCAGTCAGACTAGCGGGGTTCAAGAGACCCAGTACTTC,CASSQTSGVQETQYF
NA,TRBV7-3,TRBJ2-1,TRBD2,TGTGCCAGCAGCCTGCGGGGGAACTCCTACAATGAGCAGTTCTTC,CASSLRGNSYNEQFF
NA,TRBV9,TRBJ2-5,TRBD2,TGTGCCAGCAGCTCCCAAGGGGTAGCGGGAGGGCGGGAGACCCAGTACTTC,CASSSQGVAGGRETQYF
NA,TRBV4-1,TRBJ1-2,NA,TGCGCCAGCAGCCAAGATAGCGGGGGGAGCGGCTACACCTTC,CASSQDSGGSGYTF
NA,TRBV28,TRBJ2-2,TRBD2,TGTGCCAGCAGTTTTGGGACTAGGAACACCGGGGAGCTGTTTTTT,CASSFGTRNTGELFF
NA,TRBV4-2,TRBJ2-7,NA,TGTGCCAGCAGCCAAGTCCATAGGACAGAACACGAGCAGTACTTC,CASSQVHRTEHEQYF
NA,TRBV28,TRBJ2-7,TRBD2,TGTGCCAGCCGACTAAGGGAGGGCGCCTGGGGGACCTACGAGCAGTACTTC,CASRLREGAWGTYEQYF
NA,TRBV2,TRBJ2-5,NA,TGTGCCAGCACCCGACAGGGACTAGACACAGAGACCCAGTACTTC,CASTRQGLDTETQYF
NA,TRBV11-2,TRBJ2-1,NA,TGTGCCAGCAGCCCAGACAGGATCGAGGAGCAGTTCTTC,CASSPDRIEEQFF
NA,TRBV13,TRBJ2-5,NA,TGTGCCAGCAGCTTATCGGGAACAGGGTTGGTCGAGACCCAGTACTTC,CASSLSGTGLVETQYF
NA,TRBV6-5,TRBJ2-1,NA,TGTGCCAGCAGTTGGGCGGGTGAGCAGTTCTTC,CASSWAGEQFF
NA,TRBV7-2,TRBJ2-7,TRBD2,TGTGCCAGCAGCCCCTACGGACTAGCGGGAACCGAGCAGTACTTC,CASSPYGLAGTEQYF
NA,TRBV10-3,TRBJ1-1,TRBD1,TGTGCCATCAAAACAGGGGGGGTGGGCACTGAAGCTTTCTTT,CAIKTGGVGTEAFF
NA,TRBV6-6,TRBJ1-5,NA,TGTGCCAGCAGTTACTTAAATCAGCCCCAGCATTTT,CASSYLNQPQHF
NA,TRBV5-1,TRBJ2-3,NA,TGCGCCAGCAGGACAGCTCCCACCACAGATACGCAGTATTTT,CASRTAPTTDTQYF
NA,TRBV30,TRBJ2-7,NA,TGTGCCTGGAGTGTACGGTCCGAGCAGTACTTC,CAWSVRSEQYF
once,TRBV6-5,TRBJ2-5,TRBD1,TGTGCCAGCAGCCCTACGACAGGGGTCCGGGAGACCCAGTACTTC,CASSPTTGVRETQYF
NA,TRBV6-4,TRBJ2-3,NA,TGTGCCAGCAGTGTAACTCTCCAGGGGACGCAGTATTTT,CASSVTLQGTQYF
NA,TRBV5-1,TRBJ2-1,TRBD2,TGCGCCAGCAGCTTGGGACTAGCGGGAGCGACTGAGCAGTTCTTC,CASSLGLAGATEQFF
NA,TRBV6-5,TRBJ1-2,NA,TGTGCCAGCAGTTACTCCACGAGGCGAGCTTATGGCTACACCTTC,CASSYSTRRAYGYTF
NA,TRBV4-2,TRBJ2-7,TRBD2,TGTGCCAGCAGCCAAGATGTAGCGGGAGCTTCCGGCGAGCAGTACTTC,CASSQDVAGASGEQYF
NA,TRBV28,TRBJ1-5,TRBD1,TGTGCCAGCAGTTCGACAGGGGGTACTATTCAGCCCCAGCATTTT,CASSSTGGTIQPQHF
few,TRBV2,TRBJ2-7,TRBD1,TGTGCCAGCAGTGGGACAGGGAACTACGAGCAGTACTTC,CASSGTGNYEQYF
NA,TRBV19,TRBJ2-7,TRBD2,TGTGCCAGTACAAGGACTAGCGGACTTACCTACGAGCAGTACTTC,CASTRTSGLTYEQYF
NA,TRBV7-8,TRBJ2-7,NA,TGTGCCAGCAGCAGCCCGGACAGACTACTTTACGAGCAGTACTTC,CASSSPDRLLYEQYF
NA,TRBV6-5,TRBJ1-1,NA,TGTGCCAGCAGTCAGGGGAGTGGAGCTTTCTTT,CASSQGSGAFF
few,TRBV1,TRBJ2-5,NA,TGCACCAGCTGCTCTAGCGGGAGGGCCGGGGAGACCCAGTACTTC,CTSCSSGRAGETQYF
NA,TRBV5-1,TRBJ2-2,NA,TGCGCCAGCAGCTTATGGGTAGCTCAGAGGGGGGAGCTGTTTTTT,CASSLWVAQRGELFF
NA,TRBV9,TRBJ2-7,TRBD2,TGTGCCAGCAGCGCCTTAGCGGGAGGCGCCTACGAGCAGTACTTC,CASSALAGGAYEQYF
NA,TRBV28,TRBJ1-5,TRBD1,TGTGCCAGCACCCTCCCCAGGGGGTCCCAGCATTTT,CASTLPRGSQHF